This T cell receptor beta chain was identified during a study of shared clonotypes between healthy human individuals. Study processing details: Quality scores were absent from the junction-only immunoSEQ sequences, so filtering differed. Profiled with immunoSEQ multiplex PCR; TCRdb holds only in-frame clones, not every one. The V and J calls and clone size come from that table; D and trimming were worked out from the DNA. The table records 2 million to 3 million clones, 93% of them present only once. CDR3 length: 14 amino acids. Trimming shortened V by 5 bases and J by 1 base, and 9 bases separated the two germline ends. Germline CDR1 is LNHDA and CDR2 is SQIVND (reference sequence). This clone occurred once.

The source is a man aged 18 to 30 in good health. Some clones in this sample may be carry-over from other donors' samples. This chain joins TRBV19 and TRBJ2-1; D unresolved. Sequencing input: naive CD4+ T cells from PBMCs. Described subset: CD45RA+ positively selected. The CDR3 sequence: CASSYEASYNEQFF. As DNA, the CDR3 is TGTGCCAGTAGTTACGAGGCGTCCTACAATGAGCAGTTCTTC.